Shown below are 18 T cell receptor beta chains from a single sample sequenced in a study of blood T cell repertoires in COVID-19. The protocol was immunoSEQ multiplex PCR, while the TCRdb copy is restricted to in-frame clones and leaves out a portion. The sample consists of roughly 300,000 clones, around 87% of them appearing once. Sequencing was carried out using peripheral blood. Every receptor here comes from a woman between 45 and 65 years old who had recovered from COVID-19.

The chain employs TRBV19 and TRBJ2-1, with a tentative D call TRBD2 (6 bases). The CDR3 consists of 14 residues. Germline loops: CDR1 LNHDA, CDR2 SQIVND (reference sequence). V was trimmed by 6 bases and J by 6 bases, leaving 15 bases between them. The CDR3 sequence is CASRPPGLSNEQFF. The CDR3 DNA is TGTGCCAGTAGACCACCGGGACTGAGCAATGAGCAGTTCTTC.

This clone was seen just once. The chain is built from TRBV28 and TRBJ1-1; a weak D match, TRBD1 (6 bases). In germline, CDR1 is MDHEN, CDR2 SYDVKM. The CDR3 covers 14 residues. Trimming stripped 2 bases from V and 8 bases from J, with 15 bases between. The CDR3 DNA is TGTGCCAGCAGTTTAGCCCGGACAGAATCGGAAGCTTTCTTT. Translated: CASSLARTESEAFF.

The J gene is TRBJ1-4, the V gene TRBV28; possibly TRBD1 for D (5 bases). The length of the CDR3 is 16 residues. V was trimmed by 6 bases and J by 3 bases, leaving 17 bases between them. In germline, CDR1 is MDHEN, CDR2 SYDVKM. The CDR3 DNA reads TGTGCCAGCAGCCGCGGGGCGGGAAGGCCTAATGAAAAACTGTTTTTT. This codes for CASSRGAGRPNEKLFF.

This clone was counted many times. The chain has TRBV7-8 and TRBJ2-2, with 7 bases that match TRBD1. The CDR3 covers 13 residues. The V segment lost 4 bases and the J segment 8 bases; nucleotides outside the gene matches: 4. Germline CDR1 SGHVS, CDR2 FQNEAQ. The DNA for the CDR3 is TGTGCCAGCAGCTGGAACAGGGGAGGGGAGCTGTTTTTT. Encoded protein: CASSWNRGGELFF.

The gene calls are TRBV3-1 (or the pseudogene TRBV3-2) and TRBJ1-5; D not certain. Looked up from germline, CDR1 is LGHDT and CDR2 is YNNKEL (reference sequence). Between the trimmed V and J ends, which lost 4 bases and 11 bases, there was a span of 15 bases. CDR3 size: 13 residues. CDR3 protein: CASSPKGGWSQHF. The CDR3 DNA reads as TGTGCCAGCAGCCCGAAGGGAGGTTGGTCCCAGCATTTT.

This rearrangement joins TRBV3-1 (or the pseudogene TRBV3-2) to TRBJ1-2, with 10 bases fitting TRBD1. The CDR3 is 16 amino acids. The V and J ends lost 4 bases and 3 bases, in that order; junction bases with no gene match: 8. Germline CDR1 and CDR2: LGHDT and YNNKEL (reference sequence). CDR3 protein: CASSLAGTGAHYGYTF. As DNA, the CDR3 is TGTGCCAGCAGCCTCGCCGGGACAGGGGCCCACTATGGCTACACCTTC.

This clone was seen a few times. This chain joins TRBV10-2 and TRBJ2-6; D might be TRBD2 (5 bases). Between the trimmed V and J ends, which lost 8 bases and 0 bases, there was a span of 17 bases. CDR1 is WSHSY and CDR2 is SAAADI in the germline V gene. The CDR3 runs 17 residues. The CDR3: CASEKGSTISGANVLTF. The CDR3 DNA is TGCGCCAGCGAAAAAGGGAGCACGATCTCTGGGGCCAACGTCCTGACTTTC.

V and J are TRBV19 and TRBJ1-2; D may be TRBD1 (6 bases). Between the trimmed V and J ends, which lost 4 bases and 7 bases, there was a span of 22 bases. CDR1 and CDR2 (germline): LNHDA, SQIVND (reference sequence). The CDR3 consists of 16 residues. CDR3: CASSRPNLQGTGGYTF. CDR3 coding DNA: TGTGCCAGTAGTAGGCCAAACTTACAGGGTACCGGTGGCTACACCTTC.

This chain uses TRBV7-8 with TRBJ2-6, with 8 nucleotides matching TRBD1. V was clipped by 2 bases and J by 0 bases; unmatched bases: 15. Germline CDR1 is SGHVS and CDR2 is FQNEAQ. CDR3 length: 21 residues. In DNA, the CDR3 is TGTGCCAGCAGCTTAAGGGGCACCGGGACAGGTGCATTCTCTGGGGCCAACGTCCTGACTTTC. Amino acid sequence: CASSLRGTGTGAFSGANVLTF.

The rearrangement joins TRBV6-5 to TRBJ2-7; D is ambiguous. This CDR3 has 13 amino acids. CDR1 is MNHEY and CDR2 is SVGAGI in the germline V gene. V lost 6 bases, J lost 0 bases, and 9 bases lay in between. The CDR3 reads CASRTYRSYEQYF. In nucleotides, the CDR3 is TGTGCCAGCAGAACCTACCGCTCCTACGAGCAGTACTTC.

The chain couples TRBV4-2 to TRBJ2-5, with TRBD2 matching 8 bases. The CDR3 totals 16 residues. J lost 2 bases, V lost 1 base, and 6 bases had no gene match. CDR1 and CDR2 from the germline V gene are LGHNA and YNFKEQ. Written as DNA, the CDR3 is TGTGCCAGCAGCCAAGGGCTAGCGGGTCTTCAAGAGACCCAGTACTTC. This translates into CASSQGLAGLQETQYF.

The chain has TRBV29-1 and TRBJ1-3; D unclear. The V end was cut by 4 bases, the J end by 0 bases, with 10 bases between. Germline lookup yields CDR1 SQVTM and CDR2 ANQGSEA. CDR3 size: 14 residues. The CDR3 here is CSVVQRDSGNTIYF. The CDR3, as DNA: TGCAGCGTTGTACAGCGGGACTCTGGAAACACCATATATTTT. Drawing the rest from reference TRBV29-1 and TRBJ1-3, the complete variable domain is SAVISQKPSRDICQRGTSLTIQCQVDSQVTMMFWYRQQPGQSLTLIATANQGSEATYESGFVIDKFPISRPNLTFSTLTVSNMSPEDSSIYLCSVVQRDSGNTIYFGEGSWLTVV.

The chain links TRBV9 to TRBJ1-1; D may be TRBD1 (5 bases). The CDR3 consists of 15 residues. V shed 1 base and J shed 0 bases, with 10 bases lying between them. The germline CDR1 and CDR2 sequences are SGDLS and YYNGEE. CDR3 region: CASSVLDRLNTEAFF. CDR3 coding DNA: TGTGCCAGCAGCGTACTAGACAGACTGAACACTGAAGCTTTCTTT.

The CDR3 DNA reads as TGTGCCAGCAGCCAAGATTCCGGGACTAATGAAAAACTGTTTTTT. It translates to CASSQDSGTNEKLFF. This chain uses TRBV3-1 (or the pseudogene TRBV3-2) with TRBJ1-4, with D unclear. This CDR3 has 15 amino acids. In germline, CDR1 is LGHDT, CDR2 YNNKEL (reference sequence). With 0 bases removed from V and 2 bases from J, the gap between germline ends came to 7 bases.

The J gene is TRBJ1-1, the V gene TRBV6-2 or TRBV6-3; possibly TRBD1 for D (5 bases). Germline assignment: CDR1 MNHEY and CDR2 SVGEGT. Between the trimmed V and J ends, which lost 2 bases and 11 bases, there was a span of 21 bases. This CDR3 region has 15 residues. The CDR3 reads CASSYIGAPRLRAFF. In DNA, the CDR3 is TGTGCCAGCAGTTACATTGGGGCCCCTCGGCTGCGGGCTTTCTTT.

The chain has TRBV10-3 and TRBJ2-2, with D possibly matching TRBD2 (6 bases). Germline V gives CDR1 ENHRY, CDR2 SYGVKD. CDR3 length equals 15 residues. V gave up 3 bases and J gave up 5 bases, with 13 bases separating them. This chain's CDR3 is CAISDSGTPTGELFF. The CDR3, as DNA: TGTGCCATCAGTGATTCCGGGACTCCGACCGGGGAGCTGTTTTTT.

This chain uses TRBV5-6 with TRBJ1-2, with a weak D call TRBD1 (6 bases). CDR1 and CDR2 from the germline V gene are SGHDT and YYEEEE. V lost 5 bases and J 2 bases, leaving 25 bases between the germline ends. The CDR3 is 18 amino acids. The CDR3 nucleotides read TGTGCCAGCAGTCGCGGGAGGCCCGGACAGTCGGGAAACTATGGCTACACCTTC. It yields the protein CASSRGRPGQSGNYGYTF.

The gene calls are TRBV18 and TRBJ2-2; 7 positions agree with TRBD2. The germline CDR1 and CDR2 sequences are KGHSH and LQKENI. The CDR3 is 15 residues long. Trimming at V came to 2 bases and at J to 4 bases, leaving 4 bases not matched to a gene. In DNA form, the CDR3 reads TGTGCCAGCTCACCAAGGCTAGCGGCCACCGGGGAGCTGTTTTTT. Encoded protein: CASSPRLAATGELFF. Looking up the rest from reference TRBV18 and TRBJ2-2 gives the full variable domain: NAGVMQNPRHLVRRRGQEARLRCSPMKGHSHVYWYRQLPEEGLKFMVYLQKENIIDESGMPKERFSAEFPKEGPSILRIQQVVRGDSAAYFCASSPRLAATGELFFGEGSRLTVL.